This TCR beta chain was documented in a study of shared T cell receptors in the human thymus (dated by TCRdb to about 2021). Describing the broader study: The study examined how self-reactive, shared T-cell receptor alpha chains are generated in the human thymus.

The germline V and J ends show losses of 4 bases and 7 bases respectively, and no gene match explains 12 bases of the junction. The CDR3 contains 16 residues, cysteine and phenylalanine counted. Only CDR3 DNA remains: 48 bases, in frame from the first base. In the germline V gene, CDR1 corresponds to MGHRA and CDR2 to YSYEKL. Comments on this clone: It has no known antigen specificity. Per-base quality was not reported, and no clone a single base away is much larger than it.

The receptor library was made with the immunoSEQ multiplex PCR assay. This is the immuneACCESS table as TCRdb keeps it, with only in-frame sequences that have V and J called. A part of the clones is gone; compared with another copy, unresolved V genes explain less than half, and the rest is unexplained. Present in this sample are roughly 550,000 clones, 70% to 80% of which were seen just once. The ten top clones hold more than 0.01% of the sample. These sequences were also reported in another study, on human thymus T cells. The second study, in turn, reports: In Finland, the donors were immunologically healthy infants who were having open corrective cardiac surgery for congenital heart defects. The thymus tissue came from surgical resects taken out during corrective cardiac surgery. V and J gene segment usage appeared biased in both thymic and peripheral blood repertoires. According to the related research, thymic TCR repertoires were highly overlapping among unrelated individuals. The study described the TCR alpha and beta repertoires in under 10 infant thymus samples and a handful of matching peripheral blood samples. The infant donors were roughly 7 to 244 days old, and the cohort included five or six males and two females. Thymocytes were released mechanically from tissue and stored at -70 °C as pellets of 10-30 million cells. A QIAsymphony instrument was used to extract genomic DNA from the frozen cell pellets. TCRB and TCRAD loci were amplified from a standardized quantity of quality-controlled genomic DNA using the immunoSEQ multiplex PCR assay. The V(D)J region was spanned by amplicons of a length sufficient to cover the CDR3 and to identify V and J genes. The amplicons were sequenced on an Illumina platform via the commercial immunoSEQ service. Primer bias and sequencing errors were corrected using previously described methods, and TCRAD and TCRB definitions followed the IMGT database. Analysis of the repertoires was done with immunoSEQ Analyzer 3.0 and VDJTools and included basic statistics, V/J segment usage, diversity estimates, rarefaction and pairwise overlap. To estimate diversity, the Chao1, ChaoE, Efron-Thisted, Shannon and inverse Simpson indices were applied, and diversity was also estimated on datasets down-sampled to the smallest sample. Repertoire overlap used strict matching of CDR3 nucleotide sequence, V gene and J gene, with Jaccard-based multidimensional scaling clustering. On average, thymus samples gave 750,000 to 950,000 unique TCRB clonotypes, whereas blood samples gave roughly 86,000.

The sequenced sample was thymocytes. The receptor was isolated from a boy under two years old with a congenital heart defect. Donor details come from another sample of the same person, matched by shared clones. The chain was built from TRBV4-1 and TRBJ2-7, with 11 bases aligning to TRBD2. The nucleotide sequence is given as TGCGCCAGCAGCCCAGACCTGACTAGCGGGATCGGTGAGCAGTACTTC. Translated, this gives CASSPDLTSGIGEQYF.